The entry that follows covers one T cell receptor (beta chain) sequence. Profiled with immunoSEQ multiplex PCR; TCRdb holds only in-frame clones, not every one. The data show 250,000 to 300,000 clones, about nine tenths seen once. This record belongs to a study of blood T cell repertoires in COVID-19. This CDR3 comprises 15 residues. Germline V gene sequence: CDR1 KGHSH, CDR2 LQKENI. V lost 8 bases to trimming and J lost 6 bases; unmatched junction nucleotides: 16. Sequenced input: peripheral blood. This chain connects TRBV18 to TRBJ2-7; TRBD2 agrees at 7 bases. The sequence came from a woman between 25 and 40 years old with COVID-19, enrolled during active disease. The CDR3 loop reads CASTRGETSSSEQYF. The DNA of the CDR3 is TGTGCCAGCACCCGGGGGGAGACTAGTTCCAGCGAGCAGTACTTC.